The text below deals with one T cell receptor (beta chain). Its target is unknown. These data originate in a study of radiation and T cells in renal cell carcinoma. Overall study: Nephrectomy followed 15 Gy stereotactic body radiation by 4 weeks.

Time point: blood 2 weeks post-SBRT. Treatment: 15 Gy SBRT to primary tumor, nephrectomy 4 weeks later. Whole-study results and caveats: Top tumor clonotypes rose in blood 2 weeks post-radiation, then contracted. No pretreatment tumor biopsies were available for baseline clonotypes.

Trimming took 6 bases from V and 5 from J; bases not matched to a gene: 11. The CDR3 covers 15 residues. CDR1 is MDHEN, CDR2 SYDVKM, per germline. Assay: immunoSEQ multiplex PCR; the TCRdb copy retains only in-frame clones and omits some. The sample includes over 60,000 clones, 80% to 90% seen only once; the top ten take around 21%. The receptor was derived from a woman aged 45-60 years with renal cell carcinoma. The sequenced sample was blood, obtained from a patient whose treatment included radiotherapy and nephrectomy. The chain recombines TRBV28 with TRBJ1-2; TRBD1 aligns across 8 bases. The CDR3 DNA follows: TGTGCCAGCAGCGACTTCCAGGGGGCTCGGTATGGCTACACCTTC. Translation: CASSDFQGARYGYTF.